The next 9 T cell receptor beta chains were all read from a single sample in a study. MiXCR, run by TCRdb on the 5' RACE reads, gives a single entry per CDR3 protein. The table shows about 54,000 distinct CDR3 sequences, with roughly a sixth occurring only once. The sequenced sample was naive CD4+ T cells sorted from blood. This sample's subset: naive CD4+ T cells, CD4+CD45RA+CD25-. The origin of the receptors is a female donor with breast cancer.

This clonotype was picked up many times. The rearrangement uses TRBV6-5 and TRBJ2-6; 7 bases are shared with TRBD1. Germline assignment: CDR1 MNHEY and CDR2 SVGAGI. Trimming removed 0 bases from V and 2 bases from J; junction bases left unmatched: 1. The CDR3 has 16 amino acids. DNA of the CDR3: TGTGCCAGCAGTTACTCAGGGGGCCCTGGGGCCAACGTCCTGACTTTC. The encoded protein is CASSYSGGPGANVLTF.

A single count supports this clonotype. The chain links TRBV24-1 to TRBJ2-3, with D unclear. V gave up 3 bases and J gave up 6 bases, with 12 bases separating them. This CDR3 has 14 residues. Germline V gene data show CDR1 as KGHDR and CDR2 as SFDVKD. CDR3 sequence reads: CATSDTASQDTQYF. The CDR3, as DNA: TGTGCCACCAGTGATACGGCGTCACAGGATACGCAGTATTTT.

This clonotype turned up a few times. The chain couples TRBV27 to TRBJ1-1, with a tentative D call TRBD1 (6 bases). The CDR3 spans 16 residues. The germline V and J ends were trimmed by 4 bases and 0 bases, with 15 bases remaining between them. The germline V gene has CDR1 MNHEY and CDR2 SMNVEV (reference sequence). CDR3 coding DNA: TGTGCCAGCAGTTCTCAGAACAGGGAGGTGAACACTGAAGCTTTCTTT. It encodes CASSSQNREVNTEAFF.

This clonotype was seen a few times. The V and J genes are TRBV7-2 and TRBJ2-3, with D uncertain. The CDR3 is made up of 12 amino acids. CDR1 and CDR2 (germline): SGHTA, FQGNSA. Trimming stripped 6 bases from V and 7 bases from J, with 11 bases between. The CDR3 is CASRNDMNTQYF. The CDR3, as DNA: TGTGCCAGCAGGAATGATATGAATACGCAGTATTTT.

The chain couples TRBV6-5 to TRBJ2-7; D unclear. The length of the CDR3 is 14 residues. Per germline, CDR1 MNHEY and CDR2 SVGAGI. V dropped 5 bases and J dropped 6 bases, with 17 bases sitting between them. The CDR3 nucleotides are TGTGCCAGCAGTACAAGACCCCAACGAGGCGAGCAGTACTTC. Amino acid sequence: CASSTRPQRGEQYF.

Notes on this clonotype: Given the absence of the conserved phenylalanine or tryptophan at the CDR3 end, a read error is likely. The gene calls are TRBV4-2 and TRBJ2-3, with 7 bases identical to TRBD2. Losses at the gene ends were 1 base for V and 1 base for J; bases not matched to a gene: 11. Germline V gene data show CDR1 as LGHNA and CDR2 as YNFKEQ. This CDR3 has 18 residues. The chain's CDR3 is CASSQVPSGNSGTDTQYS. The CDR3 DNA reads TGTGCCAGCAGCCAAGTGCCCAGCGGGAACTCCGGCACAGATACGCAGTATTCT.

V gene TRBV6-2 or TRBV6-3 combines with J gene TRBJ1-5, with no clear D. The CDR3 consists of 13 residues. V was pared by 8 bases and J by 3 bases, with 11 bases between. The germline V gene has CDR1 MNHEY and CDR2 SVGEGT. In DNA form, the CDR3 reads TGTGCCAGCTGTAACGGCCCCAATCAGCCCCAGCATTTT. It translates to CASCNGPNQPQHF.

In this sample, this clonotype turned up many times. The rearrangement links TRBV7-6 to TRBJ2-3; D gene ambiguous. In germline, CDR1 is SGHVS, CDR2 FNYEAQ. The CDR3 has 14 amino acids. The V end was cut by 1 base, the J end by 3 bases, with 8 bases between. CDR3 nucleotide sequence: TGTGCCAGCAGCTTAGAGAGTGGTACAGATACGCAGTATTTT. Translating gives CASSLESGTDTQYF.

This clonotype showed up just once. This chain connects TRBV27 to TRBJ1-1; D is ambiguous. The CDR3 length is 13 residues. Germline lookup yields CDR1 MNHEY and CDR2 SMNVEV (reference sequence). Trimming shortened V by 3 bases and J by 5 bases, and 10 bases separated the two germline ends. The CDR3 sequence: CASSFQEQTEAFF. For the CDR3, the DNA is TGTGCCAGCAGTTTCCAGGAGCAAACTGAAGCTTTCTTT.